A selection of T cell receptor beta chains follows, all from one sample in a study of T cells in Graves' hyperthyroidism and ophthalmopathy. TCRdb analysed the multiplex PCR reads with MiXCR anew, one entry per CDR3 protein. The sample lists 550,000 to 850,000 distinct CDR3 sequences; around a sixth were seen once. Specimen: blood. The receptor set was obtained from a woman in her forties or fifties with Graves' hyperthyroidism that later progressed to Graves' ophthalmopathy. Both conserved end residues are part of each CDR3.

V gene	J gene	CDR3 protein
TRBV4-1	TRBJ2-2	CASSHFSGELFF
TRBV6-1	TRBJ2-7	CASRPQAPFYEQYF
TRBV19	TRBJ2-1	CASSSQTSGGGNEQFF
TRBV6-1	TRBJ1-4	CATRLLINGKLFF
TRBV28	TRBJ1-1	CASSPWRDSTEAFF
TRBV9	TRBJ2-2	CASSVVGGPGTGELFF
TRBV7-2	TRBJ1-5	CASSLARGPYQPQHF
TRBV11-2	TRBJ2-1	CASRVVWGSYNEQFF
TRBV2	TRBJ1-3	CASSIVRTGASGNTIYF
TRBV11-3	TRBJ2-3	CASSLEEGPTDTQYF
TRBV3-1	TRBJ2-1	CASKSSQGNEQFF
TRBV5-1	TRBJ1-4	CASSLVFGGTNEKLFF
TRBV3-1	TRBJ2-3	CASSRGTSGDTQYF
TRBV5-6	TRBJ2-2	CASSLALNTGELFF
TRBV4-2	TRBJ2-7	CASSQTRTGHEQYF
TRBV5-1	TRBJ1-6	CASSYGQGTDSPLHF
TRBV5-1	TRBJ1-6	CASSLTAGVNSPLHF
TRBV29-1	TRBJ2-5	CSVEGKGLETQYF
TRBV18	TRBJ2-2	CASPGLINTGELFF
TRBV5-1	TRBJ2-5	CASGRDTETQYF
TRBV6-2/TRBV6-3	TRBJ2-1	CASRTGTGRHEQFF
TRBV6-1	TRBJ2-7	CASSPPRQGVISYEQYF
TRBV20-1	TRBJ2-1	CSQGQGTYNEQFF
TRBV9	TRBJ2-7	CASSVDSPNEQYF
TRBV12-3/TRBV12-4	TRBJ1-2	CASSRDRVRGYTF
TRBV25-1	TRBJ2-7	CASSESPSSSYEQYF
TRBV19	TRBJ1-5	CASMVGENQPQHF
TRBV12-3/TRBV12-4	TRBJ1-5	CASSPPGQGLPWLKGSNQPQHF
TRBV9	TRBJ2-5	CASSGGDSRKTQYF
TRBV7-2	TRBJ2-7	CASSPGFSREQYF
TRBV7-9	TRBJ2-7	CASSLAPRYEQYF
TRBV30	TRBJ2-3	CAWSVGAGGITDTQYF
TRBV6-1	TRBJ2-7	CASSEIQGGGYEQYF
TRBV20-1	TRBJ2-3	CSARTGDPVVTQYF
TRBV2	TRBJ2-6	CASSEGDSGANVLTF
TRBV2	TRBJ1-6	CASSEGLGRGHVSPLHF
TRBV7-9	TRBJ1-2	CASAERVGYTF
TRBV7-8	TRBJ2-7	CASSLESLGSYEQYF
TRBV29-1	TRBJ2-2	CSGHGGTGELFF
TRBV7-9	TRBJ2-1	CASSLDHEQFF
TRBV14	TRBJ2-5	CASSHSTWRETQYF
TRBV9	TRBJ1-1	CASSVVTANTEAFF
TRBV30	TRBJ1-1	CAWNQAGGHTEAFF
TRBV7-9	TRBJ2-3	CASSFPIAGGPTDTQYF
TRBV2	TRBJ2-5	CASSEGETQYF
TRBV5-8	TRBJ1-5	CASSYKYRDGGQHF
TRBV20-1	TRBJ1-4	CSAGDRFNEKLFF
TRBV3-1	TRBJ2-1	CASSQRVNNEQFF
TRBV5-1	TRBJ2-1	CASSIQELSSYNEQFF
TRBV3-1	TRBJ1-1	CASSPVLRANTEAFF